The sequence of this TCR beta chain was determined in a study of blood T cell repertoires in COVID-19. Profiling relied on immunoSEQ multiplex PCR, and the TCRdb table lists in-frame clones only, not all of them. The data show about 160,000 clones, over 65% seen once. The germline gives CDR1 DFQATT, CDR2 SNEGSKA (reference sequence). Trimming shortened V by 3 bases and J by 5 bases, and 14 bases separated the two germline ends. The length of the CDR3 is 14 residues. The sequenced sample consisted of peripheral blood. The chain recombines TRBV20-1 with TRBJ1-5; TRBD1 is a possible D gene (6 bases). The receptor comes from a man between 65 and 85 years old with acute or convalescent COVID-19. CDR3 DNA: TGCAGTGCTAGTTCGGGCAGGGGTGATCAGCCCCAGCATTTT. Residues: CSASSGRGDQPQHF.